Below, 30 T cell receptor beta chains from the same sample are listed, as sequenced in a study of T cells in Graves' hyperthyroidism and ophthalmopathy. RNA transcripts yielded amplified TCR beta CDR3 regions. TCR CDR3 regions were first amplified by RT-PCR with HTBI primers. TCRdb reanalysed the multiplex PCR reads using MiXCR and keeps one entry per CDR3 protein. Of over 700,000 distinct CDR3 sequences in the sample, 38% were seen once. The material sequenced was blood. These receptors were obtained from a man younger than 35 with Graves' hyperthyroidism.

The V call is TRBV5-1, the J call TRBJ1-6; D gene ambiguous. In germline, CDR1 is SGHRS, CDR2 YFSETQ. V was pared by 2 bases and J by 7 bases, with 10 bases between. The CDR3 has 14 amino acids. The CDR3 region has the DNA TGCGCCAGCAGCTTCCCCGAGTCCAATTCACCCCTCCACTTT. Its translation is CASSFPESNSPLHF.

The chain employs TRBV6-5 and TRBJ2-7; 11 bases are shared with TRBD2. CDR3 length equals 15 residues. V was pared by 6 bases and J by 4 bases, with 8 bases of the junction left unmatched. CDR1 is MNHEY and CDR2 is SVGAGI in the germline V gene. CDR3 residues: CASSYTSGGTYEQYF. CDR3 nucleotides: TGTGCCAGCAGCTATACTAGCGGGGGCACATACGAGCAGTACTTC.

This clonotype was counted many times. V is TRBV29-1 and J is TRBJ1-2; 7 bases match TRBD1. Looked up from germline, CDR1 is SQVTM and CDR2 is ANQGSEA. The V segment lost 5 bases and the J segment 5 bases; nucleotides outside the gene matches: 8. This CDR3 is built from 13 residues. The chain's CDR3 is CSVSRDSRYGYTF. CDR3 sequence (DNA): TGCAGCGTTTCCCGGGACAGTCGGTATGGCTACACCTTC.

This clonotype was seen many times. V is TRBV20-1 and J is TRBJ2-5; D is unresolved. Trimming stripped 0 bases from V and 4 bases from J, with 12 bases between. CDR3 length: 14 amino acids. The germline gives CDR1 DFQATT, CDR2 SNEGSKA (reference sequence). Here the CDR3 DNA reads TGCAGTGCTAGAGACCCGGTAGATTTAGAGACCCAGTACTTC. Protein sequence: CSARDPVDLETQYF.

The chain is built from TRBV7-6 and TRBJ1-2; D may be TRBD1 (6 bases). V lost 5 bases, J lost 4 bases, and 17 bases lay in between. CDR3 size: 15 residues. Germline V gene data show CDR1 as SGHVS and CDR2 as FNYEAQ. The CDR3 here is CASSLEQGSLYGYTF. The CDR3 coding sequence is TGTGCCAGCAGCCTAGAACAGGGTTCCCTCTATGGCTACACCTTC.

This chain connects TRBV7-2 to TRBJ2-5, with D unclear. CDR1 and CDR2 from the germline V gene are SGHTA and FQGNSA. The V end lost 0 bases, the J end lost 2 bases, and 7 bases lay between the germline ends. The CDR3 totals 14 residues. The CDR3 is CASSLAPAQETQYF. The CDR3 region has the DNA TGTGCCAGCAGCTTAGCGCCGGCACAAGAGACCCAGTACTTC. Variable domain in full (rest from reference TRBV7-2 and TRBJ2-5): GAGVSQSPSNKVTEKGKDVELRCDPISGHTALYWYRQSLGQGLEFLIYFQGNSAPDKSGLPSDRFSAERTGGSVSTLTIQRTQQEDSAVYLCASSLAPAQETQYFGPGTRLLVL.

The chain is built from TRBV29-1 and TRBJ1-3; D ambiguous. Per the germline V gene, CDR1 is SQVTM and CDR2 is ANQGSEA. V lost 7 bases and J lost 8, with 18 bases in between. This CDR3 is 13 amino acids long. CDR3 bases: TGCAGCGCTTGGATCCCGGGAACCGACACCATATATTTT. Residues: CSAWIPGTDTIYF.

This clonotype was picked up many times. The V and J genes are TRBV7-9 and TRBJ1-5; D remains unclear. The V end was cut by 3 bases, the J end by 5 bases, with 8 bases between. The CDR3 runs to 13 residues. CDR1 is SEHNR and CDR2 is FQNEAQ in the germline V gene (reference sequence). The CDR3 here is CASSLSDYQPQHF. CDR3 DNA sequence: TGTGCCAGCAGCTTGTCGGATTATCAGCCCCAGCATTTT. The variable domain in full, completed from reference TRBV7-9 and TRBJ1-5, reads DTGVSQNPRHKITKRGQNVTFRCDPISEHNRLYWYRQTLGQGPEFLTYFQNEAQLEKSRLLSDRFSAERPKGSFSTLEIQRTEQGDSAMYLCASSLSDYQPQHFGDGTRLSIL.

This clonotype was seen more than once but under ten times. As DNA, the CDR3 is TGTGCCAGCAGCTCCGTCGGGGACGACTACGAGCAGTACTTC. It translates to CASSSVGDDYEQYF. This sequence joins TRBV5-5 and TRBJ2-7; D tentatively reads TRBD1 or TRBD2 (5 bases each). Germline lookup yields CDR1 SGHKS and CDR2 YYEKEE (reference sequence). V lost 3 bases and J 3 bases, leaving 13 bases between the germline ends. This CDR3 has 14 residues.

The rearrangement joins TRBV9 to TRBJ1-5; D is uncertain. The CDR3 is made up of 15 amino acids. The germline V gene encodes CDR1 SGDLS and CDR2 YYNGEE. Trimming pared 3 bases from V and 0 bases from J, leaving 10 bases between. The CDR3 DNA is TGTGCCAGCAGCGAGACGGGGAATAGCAATCAGCCCCAGCATTTT. Residues: CASSETGNSNQPQHF. The full variable domain, in which reference TRBV9 and TRBJ1-5 provide the parts outside the CDR3, is DSGVTQTPKHLITATGQRVTLRCSPRSGDLSVYWYQQSLDQGLQFLIQYYNGEERAKGNILERFSAQQFPDLHSELNLSSLELGDSALYFCASSETGNSNQPQHFGDGTRLSIL.

This clonotype was seen once. The chain carries TRBV5-1 and TRBJ2-5; no definite D call. In germline, CDR1 is SGHRS, CDR2 YFSETQ. The CDR3 consists of 13 residues. The V end lost 1 base, the J end lost 12 bases, and 16 bases lay between the germline ends. The CDR3 sequence: CASSLIAQSREYF. CDR3 nucleotide sequence: TGCGCCAGCAGCTTGATTGCCCAATCAAGGGAGTACTTC.

This clonotype was seen repeatedly, ten times or more. The chain is built from TRBV24-1 and TRBJ2-7; D is unresolved. Deletions cut 5 bases from V and 6 bases from J, with 10 bases between. Germline values: CDR1 KGHDR, CDR2 SFDVKD. This CDR3 comprises 12 residues. CDR3 sequence reads: CATSVPEIEQYF. In DNA, the CDR3 is TGTGCCACCAGTGTCCCAGAGATCGAGCAGTACTTC.

The CDR3 nucleotides are TGTGCCAGCAGTGACAGTATGTCTTATACGCAGTATTTT. Translating gives CASSDSMSYTQYF. The chain has TRBV6-4 and TRBJ2-3, with D uncertain. The CDR3 is 13 residues long. CDR1 and CDR2 from the germline V gene are MRHNA and SNTAGT. Trimming stripped 2 bases from V and 7 bases from J, with 10 bases between.

This clonotype was counted only a few times. The genes are TRBV6-5 and TRBJ2-5; TRBD2 matches at 11 bases. Germline CDR1 MNHEY, CDR2 SVGAGI. This CDR3 has 15 amino acids. V lost 2 bases and J lost 3; bases outside the gene matches: 2. CDR3 residues: CASSYTSGGEETQYF. In DNA, the CDR3 is TGTGCCAGCAGTTACACTAGCGGGGGAGAAGAGACCCAGTACTTC.

This clonotype was seen repeatedly, ten times or more. At one boundary the junction diverges from the germline segment, which might be a read error. The chain has TRBV12-3 or TRBV12-4 and TRBJ1-1; D unresolved. The CDR3 runs 11 residues. CDR3 DNA sequence: TGTGCCAGCAGTCAGAACAGTGAAGCTTTCTTT. This sequence encodes CASSQNSEAFF.

This sequence joins TRBV6-5 and TRBJ2-6; D not resolved. Trimming took off 6 bases at V and 4 bases at J, with 16 bases between the two ends. The CDR3 loop spans 16 amino acids. Germline V CDR1 and CDR2: MNHEY, SVGAGI. CDR3 coding DNA: TGTGCCAGCAGCGGCGGCCTAGGGTCAGGGGCCAACGTCCTGACTTTC. This sequence encodes CASSGGLGSGANVLTF.

This clonotype was seen at least ten times. This chain uses TRBV7-9 with TRBJ2-7; D tentatively fits TRBD1 or TRBD2 (5 bases each). This CDR3 has 15 amino acids. V lost 4 bases and J lost 2, with 15 bases in between. The germline CDR1 and CDR2 sequences are SEHNR and FQNEAQ (reference sequence). The CDR3 DNA follows: TGTGCCAGCAGCTCCCCATCCGGGACCACCTACGAGCAGTACTTC. Amino acid sequence: CASSSPSGTTYEQYF.

This rearrangement joins TRBV2 to TRBJ2-3; weak D call: TRBD2 (5 bases). CDR1 SNHLY and CDR2 FYNNEI come from the germline V gene. Deletions cut 6 bases from V and 2 bases from J, with 30 bases between. The CDR3 contains 20 residues. The DNA for the CDR3 is TGTGCCAGCAGCTTGGCTCCGGGTTCCGGATGGGGAGCGGTCACAGATACGCAGTATTTT. Its translation: CASSLAPGSGWGAVTDTQYF.

This clonotype appeared a single time. This sequence joins TRBV7-2 and TRBJ1-2; 7 positions match TRBD1. This CDR3 comprises 13 residues. Germline CDR1 SGHTA, CDR2 FQGNSA. After removal of 5 bases from V and 7 bases from J, the junction contained 7 bases not matched to a gene. CDR3 amino acids: CASSPVQGPGYTF. The CDR3 coding sequence is TGTGCCAGCAGCCCTGTACAGGGGCCTGGCTACACCTTC.

This clonotype turned up a few times. J is TRBJ1-1 and V is TRBV2; unclear D gene. Germline CDR1 reads SNHLY; CDR2 reads FYNNEI. V lost 5 bases and J 6 bases, leaving 13 bases between the germline ends. This CDR3 comprises 13 residues. CDR3 nucleotide sequence: TGTGCCAGCAGTTTATCCTCCATAGCTGAAGCTTTCTTT. It yields the protein CASSLSSIAEAFF.

This chain links TRBV7-2 with TRBJ1-1; TRBD1 might be the D (6 bases). The CDR3 contains 15 residues. Looked up from germline, CDR1 is SGHTA and CDR2 is FQGNSA. V shed 5 bases and J shed 6 bases, with 19 bases lying between them. The CDR3 nucleotides are TGTGCCAGCAGCCAGTGGACAGAGGCTGGTGCTGAAGCTTTCTTT. Its translation is CASSQWTEAGAEAFF.

This clonotype turned up a few times. The gene calls are TRBV7-2 and TRBJ2-7, with 8 bases matching TRBD1. CDR3 length equals 14 residues. The germline CDR1 and CDR2 sequences are SGHTA and FQGNSA. V lost 8 bases to trimming and J lost 2 bases; unmatched junction nucleotides: 8. CDR3 nucleotide sequence: TGTGCCAGCGGCCCGGACAGGGTCGCCTACGAGCAGTACTTC. Its translation: CASGPDRVAYEQYF.

This clonotype was observed many times. This sequence joins TRBV2 and TRBJ1-5; maybe TRBD1 (5 bases). The germline gives CDR1 SNHLY, CDR2 FYNNEI. CDR3 length: 14 amino acids. Between the trimmed V and J ends, which lost 4 bases and 3 bases, there was a span of 10 bases. DNA of the CDR3: TGTGCCAGCAGTGTAGAGGGGACCAATCAGCCCCAGCATTTT. Translating gives CASSVEGTNQPQHF.

V and J are TRBV7-9 and TRBJ1-1; the D is unclear. Trimming took 5 bases from V and 3 from J, leaving 16 bases between them. Per germline, CDR1 SEHNR and CDR2 FQNEAQ (reference sequence). The CDR3 has 15 residues. The CDR3 DNA follows: TGTGCCAGCAGCAGCCAAAAGGGAACCTACACTGAAGCTTTCTTT. The encoded protein is CASSSQKGTYTEAFF.

This clonotype was counted at least ten times. The chain couples TRBV29-1 to TRBJ2-7, with 13 bases matching TRBD2. Germline V gives CDR1 SQVTM, CDR2 ANQGSEA. The CDR3 is 16 residues long. The J segment lost 5 bases and the V segment lost 6 bases, leaving 13 bases of the junction unmatched. In DNA, the CDR3 is TGCAGCGTCACACTAGCGGGAGGGCCAAGCAATCACGAGCAGTACTTC. This translates into CSVTLAGGPSNHEQYF.

This clonotype was recorded many times. The chain recombines TRBV20-1 with TRBJ2-6; D uncertain. Germline CDR1 DFQATT, CDR2 SNEGSKA (reference sequence). CDR3 length: 14 residues. The V end was cut by 0 bases, the J end by 2 bases, with 5 bases between. CDR3 bases: TGCAGTGCTAGAGATCCCGCTGGGGCCAACGTCCTGACTTTC. Amino acids: CSARDPAGANVLTF.

This clonotype was counted ten times or more. V usage is TRBV7-2 and J usage is TRBJ1-2; the match to TRBD1 covers 7 bases. The ends lost 5 bases at V and 6 bases at J; junction bases unmatched: 6. Germline loops: CDR1 SGHTA, CDR2 FQGNSA. CDR3 length: 13 residues. The CDR3 nucleotides read TGTGCCAGCAGCCGACAGGGAGGCGATGGCTACACCTTC. Its protein is CASSRQGGDGYTF. Variable domain in full (rest from reference TRBV7-2 and TRBJ1-2): GAGVSQSPSNKVTEKGKDVELRCDPISGHTALYWYRQSLGQGLEFLIYFQGNSAPDKSGLPSDRFSAERTGGSVSTLTIQRTQQEDSAVYLCASSRQGGDGYTFGSGTRLTVV.

This clonotype was counted ten times or more. The rearrangement links TRBV2 to TRBJ1-4; unclear D gene. The V gene lost 6 bases and the J gene lost 8 bases, with 13 bases spanning the gap. Germline CDR1 reads SNHLY; CDR2 reads FYNNEI. The CDR3 contains 13 residues. The CDR3: CASRDLEKEKLFF. Written as DNA, the CDR3 is TGTGCCAGCAGGGACCTCGAGAAGGAAAAACTGTTTTTT.

The chain carries TRBV7-6 and TRBJ1-1, with D possibly TRBD1 on 6 matching bases. Trimming took off 3 bases at V and 2 bases at J, with 13 bases between the two ends. There are 15 residues in the CDR3. CDR1 is SGHVS, CDR2 FNYEAQ, per germline. Here the CDR3 reads CASSFAGELNTEAFF. CDR3 bases: TGTGCCAGCAGCTTTGCAGGGGAACTCAACACTGAAGCTTTCTTT.

This clonotype appeared a few times. It may be a read error: a sequence one base away is much more abundant. The chain links TRBV5-4 to TRBJ2-7, with TRBD2 matching 8 bases. This CDR3 spans 12 amino acids. The germline V gene has CDR1 SGHNT and CDR2 YYREEE (reference sequence). The V gene end was trimmed by 4 bases and the J gene end by 6 bases; junction bases not matched to a gene: 3. The CDR3 sequence is CASSPGLAEQYF. The DNA for the CDR3 is TGTGCCAGCAGCCCCGGACTAGCCGAGCAGTACTTC. Using reference TRBV5-4 and TRBJ2-7 for the parts outside the CDR3, the full variable domain is ETGVTQSPTHLIKTRGQQVTLRCSSQSGHNTVSWYQQALGQGPQFIFQYYREEENGRGNFPPRFSGLQFPNYSSELNVNALELDDSALYLCASSPGLAEQYFGPGTRLTVT.